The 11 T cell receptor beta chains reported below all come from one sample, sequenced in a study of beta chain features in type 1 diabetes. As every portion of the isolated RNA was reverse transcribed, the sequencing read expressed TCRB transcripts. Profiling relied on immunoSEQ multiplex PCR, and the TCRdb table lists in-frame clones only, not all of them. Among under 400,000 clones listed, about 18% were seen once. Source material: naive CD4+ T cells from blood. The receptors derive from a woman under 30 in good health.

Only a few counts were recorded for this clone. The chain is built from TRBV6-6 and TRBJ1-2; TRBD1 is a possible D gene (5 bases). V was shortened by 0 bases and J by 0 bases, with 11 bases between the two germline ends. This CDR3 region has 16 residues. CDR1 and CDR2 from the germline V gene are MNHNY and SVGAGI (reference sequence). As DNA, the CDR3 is TGTGCCAGCAGTTACTCTCGGCGGGGCTCTAACTATGGCTACACCTTC. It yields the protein CASSYSRRGSNYGYTF.

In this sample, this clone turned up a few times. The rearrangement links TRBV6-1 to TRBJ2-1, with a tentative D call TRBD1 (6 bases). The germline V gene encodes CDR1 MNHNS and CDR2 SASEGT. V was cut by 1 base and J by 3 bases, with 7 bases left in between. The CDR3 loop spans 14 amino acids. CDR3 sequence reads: CASSEVQGYNEQFF. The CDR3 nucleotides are TGTGCCAGCAGTGAAGTACAGGGCTACAATGAGCAGTTCTTC.

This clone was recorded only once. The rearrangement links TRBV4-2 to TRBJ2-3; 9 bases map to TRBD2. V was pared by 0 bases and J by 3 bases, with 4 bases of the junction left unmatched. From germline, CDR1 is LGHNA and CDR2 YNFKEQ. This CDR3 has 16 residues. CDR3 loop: CASSQDRSGRTDTQYF. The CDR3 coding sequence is TGTGCCAGCAGCCAAGATCGGAGCGGGAGGACAGATACGCAGTATTTT.

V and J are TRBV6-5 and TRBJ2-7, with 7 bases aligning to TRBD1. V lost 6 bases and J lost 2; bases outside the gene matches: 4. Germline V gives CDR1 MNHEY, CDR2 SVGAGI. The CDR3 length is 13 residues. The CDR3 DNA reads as TGTGCCAGCAGCCAAGGGACAGCCTACGAGCAGTACTTC. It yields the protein CASSQGTAYEQYF.

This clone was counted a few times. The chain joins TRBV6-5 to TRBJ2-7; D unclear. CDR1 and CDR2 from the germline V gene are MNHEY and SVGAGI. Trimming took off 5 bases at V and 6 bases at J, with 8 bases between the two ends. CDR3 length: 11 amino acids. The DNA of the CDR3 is TGTGCCAGCAGTCAGGAATTCGAGCAGTACTTC. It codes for CASSQEFEQYF.

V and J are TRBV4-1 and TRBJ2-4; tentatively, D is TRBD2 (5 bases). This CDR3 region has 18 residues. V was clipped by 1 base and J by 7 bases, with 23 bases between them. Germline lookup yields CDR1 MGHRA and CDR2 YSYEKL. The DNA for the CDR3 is TGCGCCAGCAGCCAAGGGTCTCCGTCGGGCGTTAGAGGGAACATTCAGTACTTC. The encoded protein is CASSQGSPSGVRGNIQYF.

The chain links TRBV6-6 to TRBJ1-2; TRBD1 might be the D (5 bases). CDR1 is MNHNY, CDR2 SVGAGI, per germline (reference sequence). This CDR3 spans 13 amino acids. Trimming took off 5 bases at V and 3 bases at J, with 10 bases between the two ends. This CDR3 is CASSTQGDYGYTF. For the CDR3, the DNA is TGTGCCAGCAGTACCCAGGGCGACTATGGCTACACCTTC.

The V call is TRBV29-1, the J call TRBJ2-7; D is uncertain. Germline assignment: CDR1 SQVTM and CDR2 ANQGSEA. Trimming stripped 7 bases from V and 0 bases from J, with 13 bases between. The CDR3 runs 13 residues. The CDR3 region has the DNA TGCAGCGGGCTGGCGGATAACTCCTACGAGCAGTACTTC. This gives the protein CSGLADNSYEQYF.

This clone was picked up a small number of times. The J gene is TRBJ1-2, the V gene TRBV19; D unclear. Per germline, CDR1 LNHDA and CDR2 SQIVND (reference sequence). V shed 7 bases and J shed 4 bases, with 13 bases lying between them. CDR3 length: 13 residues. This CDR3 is CASKEARGYGYTF. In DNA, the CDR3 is TGTGCCAGTAAGGAGGCCAGAGGCTATGGCTACACCTTC.

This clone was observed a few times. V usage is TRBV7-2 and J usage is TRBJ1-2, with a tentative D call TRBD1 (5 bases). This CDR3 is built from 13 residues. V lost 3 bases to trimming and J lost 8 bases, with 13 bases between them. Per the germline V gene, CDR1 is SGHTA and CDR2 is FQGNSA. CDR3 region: CASSFTQGAGYTF. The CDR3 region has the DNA TGTGCCAGCAGCTTCACCCAGGGCGCGGGCTACACCTTC.

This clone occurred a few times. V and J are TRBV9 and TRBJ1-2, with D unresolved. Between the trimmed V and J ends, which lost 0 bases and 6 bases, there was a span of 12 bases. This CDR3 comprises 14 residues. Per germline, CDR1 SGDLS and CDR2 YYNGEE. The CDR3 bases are TGTGCCAGCAGCGTAGCTGAGGTAGGCCATGGCTACACCTTC. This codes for CASSVAEVGHGYTF. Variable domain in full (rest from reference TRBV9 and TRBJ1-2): DSGVTQTPKHLITATGQRVTLRCSPRSGDLSVYWYQQSLDQGLQFLIQYYNGEERAKGNILERFSAQQFPDLHSELNLSSLELGDSALYFCASSVAEVGHGYTFGSGTRLTVV.